The subject of this entry is one TCR beta chain. The antigen is undetermined. The germline gives CDR1 MRHNA, CDR2 SNTAGT. Trimming took 4 bases from V and 4 from J; bases not matched to a gene: 5. The CDR3 has 15 residues. This specimen belongs to a study of T cells in Graves' hyperthyroidism and ophthalmopathy. Broader study findings: A 13 V-J model separated ophthalmopathy from stable hyperthyroidism.

Out of 10 ml of fresh peripheral blood came the PBMCs. Researchers amplified the TCR beta CDR3 regions from RNA transcripts. TCR CDR3 underwent first-round RT-PCR with the HTBI primer set. TCRdb re-analysed the multiplex PCR reads in MiXCR, keeping a single row per CDR3 protein. The data show about 130,000 distinct CDR3 sequences, approximately 20% seen once. The TCR was taken from a woman between 50 and 59 years old with Graves' hyperthyroidism that later progressed to Graves' ophthalmopathy. Sample: blood. V is TRBV6-4 and J is TRBJ2-2; TRBD1 agrees at 8 bases. CDR3 nucleotides: TGTGCCAGCAGTGCGGCAGGGGGCCGCACCGGGGAGCTGTTTTTT. The encoded protein is CASSAAGGRTGELFF.